The 5 T cell receptor beta chains reported below all come from one sample, sequenced in a study of shared clonotypes between healthy human individuals. The protocol was immunoSEQ multiplex PCR, while the TCRdb copy is restricted to in-frame clones and leaves out a portion. The table records 800,000 to 950,000 clones, about 96% of them present only once. Selected positively for CCR7 and CD45RO-negative, naive CD8 cells excluded terminally differentiated effector memory CD45RA+ cells. The sequencing sample was made of naive CD8+ T cells sorted from blood. All receptors derive from a man aged 25-45 years in good health.

This chain uses TRBV30 with TRBJ1-1; D gene uncertain. CDR3 length: 13 amino acids. V lost 2 bases, J lost 6 bases, and 13 bases lay in between. CDR1 and CDR2 from the germline V gene are GTSNPN and SVGIG (reference sequence). CDR3: CAWSMVEASEAFF. The CDR3 DNA reads TGTGCCTGGAGTATGGTTGAAGCTTCTGAAGCTTTCTTT.

The V call is TRBV27, the J call TRBJ2-5, with D perhaps TRBD1 or TRBD2 (6 bases each). The CDR3 loop spans 15 amino acids. Germline assignment: CDR1 MNHEY and CDR2 SMNVEV (reference sequence). V shed 8 bases and J shed 4 bases, with 20 bases lying between them. The DNA for the CDR3 is TGTGCCAGCTCTGACGGGGGCATTAGTACAGAGACCCAGTACTTC. It encodes CASSDGGISTETQYF.

The genes are TRBV19 and TRBJ2-7, with a weak D call TRBD2 (5 bases). The germline V gene encodes CDR1 LNHDA and CDR2 SQIVND (reference sequence). The CDR3 extends over 13 amino acids. V gave up 3 bases and J gave up 6 bases, with 12 bases separating them. The CDR3 reads CASSIRLGGEQYF. In DNA form, the CDR3 reads TGTGCCAGTAGTATCCGTCTCGGAGGCGAGCAGTACTTC.

This chain links TRBV29-1 with TRBJ1-2; possibly TRBD1 for D (6 bases). The CDR3 spans 13 residues. CDR1 and CDR2 from the germline V gene are SQVTM and ANQGSEA. V was cut by 6 bases and J by 4 bases, with 15 bases left in between. The CDR3 is CSVSEDSSYGYTF. The DNA of the CDR3 is TGCAGCGTCTCCGAGGACAGTTCCTATGGCTACACCTTC.

The chain links TRBV27 to TRBJ1-5; D is undetermined. This CDR3 is built from 15 residues. Per the germline V gene, CDR1 is MNHEY and CDR2 is SMNVEV (reference sequence). Deletions cut 3 bases from V and 4 bases from J, with 13 bases between. For the CDR3, the DNA is TGTGCCAGCAGTTTTCTTCCGCCAGCAAATCAGCCCCAGCATTTT. Its translation: CASSFLPPANQPQHF.